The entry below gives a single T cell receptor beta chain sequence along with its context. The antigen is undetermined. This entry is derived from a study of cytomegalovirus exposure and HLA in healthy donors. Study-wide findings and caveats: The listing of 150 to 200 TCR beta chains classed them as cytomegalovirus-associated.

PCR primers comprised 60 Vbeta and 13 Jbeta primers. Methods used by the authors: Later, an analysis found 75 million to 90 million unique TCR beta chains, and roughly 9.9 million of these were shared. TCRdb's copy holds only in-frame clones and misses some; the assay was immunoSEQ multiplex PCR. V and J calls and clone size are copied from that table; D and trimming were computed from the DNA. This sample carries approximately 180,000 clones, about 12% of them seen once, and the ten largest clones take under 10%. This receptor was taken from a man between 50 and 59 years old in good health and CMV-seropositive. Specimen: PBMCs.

CDR3 DNA sequence: TGTGCCAGCAGCGGCGGACTAGCGGGCACGAACACCGGGGAGCTGTTTTTT. The encoded protein is CASSGGLAGTNTGELFF. J is TRBJ2-2 and V is TRBV5-4, with TRBD2 matching 11 bases. Germline V CDR1 and CDR2: SGHNT, YYREEE (reference sequence). The V segment lost 4 bases and the J segment 0 bases; nucleotides outside the gene matches: 5. The CDR3 has 17 residues.